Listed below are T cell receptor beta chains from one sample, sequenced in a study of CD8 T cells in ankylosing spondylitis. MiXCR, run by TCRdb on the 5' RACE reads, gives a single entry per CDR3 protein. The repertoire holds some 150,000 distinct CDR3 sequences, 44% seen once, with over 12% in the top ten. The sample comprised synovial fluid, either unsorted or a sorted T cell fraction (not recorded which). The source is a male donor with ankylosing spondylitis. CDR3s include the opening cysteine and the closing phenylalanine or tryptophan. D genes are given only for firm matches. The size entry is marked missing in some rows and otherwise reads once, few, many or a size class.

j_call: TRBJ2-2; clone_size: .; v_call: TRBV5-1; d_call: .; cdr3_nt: TGCGCCACCCCAATGGACACCGGGGAGCTGTTTTTT; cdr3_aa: CATPMDTGELFF
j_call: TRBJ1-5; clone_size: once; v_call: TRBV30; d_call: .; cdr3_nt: TGTGCCTGGAGTGTTGTCTTGGGGCCCAACCAGCCCCAGCATTTT; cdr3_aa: CAWSVVLGPNQPQHF
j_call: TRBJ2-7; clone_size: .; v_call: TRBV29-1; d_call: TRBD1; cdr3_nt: TGCAGCGTTGAAGACTTTGGGACAGGGGACTACGAGCAGTACTTC; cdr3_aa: CSVEDFGTGDYEQYF
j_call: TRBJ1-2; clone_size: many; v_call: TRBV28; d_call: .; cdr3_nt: TGTGCCAGCAGTTCTGGAGGGTATGGCTACACCTTC; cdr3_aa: CASSSGGYGYTF
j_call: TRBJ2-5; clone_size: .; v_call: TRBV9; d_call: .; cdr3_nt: TGTGCCAGCAGTTCCCTAGCAAGGGAGACCCAGTACTTC; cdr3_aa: CASSSLARETQYF
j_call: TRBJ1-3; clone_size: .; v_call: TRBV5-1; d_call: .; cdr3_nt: TGCGCCAGCATTACTCATGGAAACACCATATATTTT; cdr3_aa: CASITHGNTIYF
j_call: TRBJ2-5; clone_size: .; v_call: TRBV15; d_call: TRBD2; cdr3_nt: TGTGCCACCAGCAGAGATTTGCTAGCGGGAGGGAAGGAGACCCAGTACTTC; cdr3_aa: CATSRDLLAGGKETQYF
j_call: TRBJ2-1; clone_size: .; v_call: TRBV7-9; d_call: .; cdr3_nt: TGTGCCAGCAGCTTGGAACTAGCTGGTTTGAACAATGAGCAGTTCTTC; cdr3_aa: CASSLELAGLNNEQFF
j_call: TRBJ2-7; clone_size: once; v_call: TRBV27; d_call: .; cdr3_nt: TGTGCCAGCAGTTCGACAACGGACCAGCAGTACTTC; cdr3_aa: CASSSTTDQQYF
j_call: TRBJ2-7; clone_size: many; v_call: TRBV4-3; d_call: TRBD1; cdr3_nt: TGCGCCAGCAGCCAATCGACAGGGAACGAGCAGTACTTC; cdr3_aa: CASSQSTGNEQYF
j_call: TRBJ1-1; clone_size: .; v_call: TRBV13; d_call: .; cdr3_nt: TGTGCCAGCAGCGAGAGCAGGGGCGGAACTGAAGCTTTCTTT; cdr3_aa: CASSESRGGTEAFF